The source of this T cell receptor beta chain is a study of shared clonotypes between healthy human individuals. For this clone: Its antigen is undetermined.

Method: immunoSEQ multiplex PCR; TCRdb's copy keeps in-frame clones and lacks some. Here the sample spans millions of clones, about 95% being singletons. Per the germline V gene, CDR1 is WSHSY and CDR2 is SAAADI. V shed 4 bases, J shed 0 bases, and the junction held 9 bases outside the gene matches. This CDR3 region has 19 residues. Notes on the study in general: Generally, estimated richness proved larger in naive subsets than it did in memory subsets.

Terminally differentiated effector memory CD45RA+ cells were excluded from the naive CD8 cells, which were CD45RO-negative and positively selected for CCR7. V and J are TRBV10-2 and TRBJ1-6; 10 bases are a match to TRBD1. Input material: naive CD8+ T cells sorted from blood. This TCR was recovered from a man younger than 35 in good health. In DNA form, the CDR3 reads TGCGCCAGCAGTGGGGACAGGGGCTTCGAGAGCTCCTATAATTCACCCCTCCACTTT. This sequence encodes CASSGDRGFESSYNSPLHF.